Listed below are T cell receptor beta chains from one sample, sequenced in a study of T cell responses to AZD1222 COVID-19 vaccine. Some clones are missing from TCRdb's copy, which holds only in-frame ones; the method was immunoSEQ multiplex PCR. The sample yields roughly 100,000 clones, roughly 91% seen once. This sample comprised peripheral blood, obtained on day 0 of AZD1222 vaccination. All receptors come from an adult in good health. Both conserved end residues are part of each CDR3. The D gene is left open where the match is weak. Rows give clone size only sometimes, using once, few, many, or a class for an expanded clone.

D gene: TRBD2; V gene: TRBV11-2; J gene: TRBJ2-3; clone size: -; CDR3 protein: CASTRPGLAGAGTDTQYF; CDR3 DNA: TGTGCCAGCACCCGGCCGGGACTAGCGGGAGCTGGCACAGATACGCAGTATTTT
D gene: -; V gene: TRBV4-2; J gene: TRBJ1-4; clone size: -; CDR3 protein: CASSQDYREAVEKLFF; CDR3 DNA: TGTGCCAGCAGCCAAGATTACAGGGAAGCGGTCGAAAAACTGTTTTTT
D gene: -; V gene: TRBV28; J gene: TRBJ2-1; clone size: -; CDR3 protein: CATRGASYNEQFF; CDR3 DNA: TGTGCCACGCGCGGGGCCTCCTACAATGAGCAGTTCTTC
D gene: TRBD2; V gene: TRBV18; J gene: TRBJ2-1; clone size: -; CDR3 protein: CASSPGGGLATEQFF; CDR3 DNA: TGTGCCAGCTCACCGGGAGGGGGACTAGCGACTGAGCAGTTCTTC
D gene: -; V gene: TRBV10-1; J gene: TRBJ2-7; clone size: -; CDR3 protein: CASSGPEGRVAHEQYF; CDR3 DNA: TGCGCCAGCAGCGGGCCGGAGGGCAGGGTGGCACACGAGCAGTACTTC
D gene: TRBD1; V gene: TRBV5-5; J gene: TRBJ1-1; clone size: once; CDR3 protein: CASTPDRLNTEAFF; CDR3 DNA: TGTGCCAGCACCCCGGACAGGCTGAACACTGAAGCTTTCTTT
D gene: -; V gene: TRBV19; J gene: TRBJ1-1; clone size: -; CDR3 protein: CASSNLSPPADEAFF; CDR3 DNA: TGTGCCAGTAGTAACTTATCCCCACCGGCGGATGAAGCTTTCTTT
D gene: -; V gene: TRBV6-5; J gene: TRBJ1-6; clone size: -; CDR3 protein: CASRGQINSPLHF; CDR3 DNA: TGTGCCAGCAGAGGACAGATTAATTCACCCCTCCACTTT
D gene: -; V gene: TRBV10-3; J gene: TRBJ2-5; clone size: -; CDR3 protein: CAISESGGGVGETQYF; CDR3 DNA: TGTGCCATCAGTGAGTCGGGGGGTGGGGTCGGAGAGACCCAGTACTTC
D gene: TRBD2; V gene: TRBV27; J gene: TRBJ2-1; clone size: -; CDR3 protein: CASNPSGARPNEQFF; CDR3 DNA: TGTGCCAGCAACCCCAGCGGGGCTAGGCCCAATGAGCAGTTCTTC
D gene: -; V gene: TRBV27; J gene: TRBJ1-5; clone size: -; CDR3 protein: CASSSRDGYSNQPQHF; CDR3 DNA: TGTGCCAGCAGTTCTCGGGACGGATATAGCAATCAGCCCCAGCATTTT
D gene: -; V gene: TRBV5-1; J gene: TRBJ1-3; clone size: -; CDR3 protein: CASSLDSPSGNTIYF; CDR3 DNA: TGCGCCAGCAGCTTGGATTCCCCCTCTGGAAACACCATATATTTT
D gene: TRBD1; V gene: TRBV3-1/TRBV3-2; J gene: TRBJ2-5; clone size: -; CDR3 protein: CASSHRGSQETQYF; CDR3 DNA: TGTGCCAGCAGTCACAGGGGCAGCCAAGAGACCCAGTACTTC
D gene: TRBD2; V gene: TRBV28; J gene: TRBJ2-7; clone size: -; CDR3 protein: CASSLSASGRRTYEQYF; CDR3 DNA: TGTGCCAGCAGTTTATCGGCTAGCGGGAGAAGGACCTACGAGCAGTACTTC
D gene: -; V gene: TRBV19; J gene: TRBJ1-6; clone size: -; CDR3 protein: CASRGNTDNSPLHF; CDR3 DNA: TGTGCCAGTAGGGGGAACACGGATAATTCACCCCTCCACTTT
D gene: -; V gene: TRBV6-5; J gene: TRBJ2-7; clone size: -; CDR3 protein: CATIIQSYEQYF; CDR3 DNA: TGTGCCACCATAATACAGTCCTACGAGCAGTACTTC
D gene: TRBD1; V gene: TRBV6-5; J gene: TRBJ2-1; clone size: once; CDR3 protein: CASSDQGAGEQFF; CDR3 DNA: TGTGCCAGCAGCGACCAGGGGGCTGGTGAGCAGTTCTTC
D gene: -; V gene: TRBV5-1; J gene: TRBJ2-7; clone size: -; CDR3 protein: CASSLGYRTSYEQYF; CDR3 DNA: TGCGCCAGCAGCTTGGGTTATCGGACGTCCTACGAGCAGTACTTC
D gene: -; V gene: TRBV10-3; J gene: TRBJ1-4; clone size: once; CDR3 protein: CAISQQTTEKLFF; CDR3 DNA: TGTGCCATCAGCCAACAGACCACCGAAAAACTGTTTTTT
D gene: -; V gene: TRBV2; J gene: TRBJ1-6; clone size: -; CDR3 protein: CASISDSNYNSPLHF; CDR3 DNA: TGTGCCAGCATCTCGGACAGCAACTATAATTCACCCCTCCACTTT
D gene: -; V gene: TRBV19; J gene: TRBJ1-4; clone size: -; CDR3 protein: CASSFSTALNEKLFF; CDR3 DNA: TGTGCCAGTAGTTTCTCGACAGCACTTAATGAAAAACTGTTTTTT
D gene: TRBD1; V gene: TRBV5-5; J gene: TRBJ1-6; clone size: -; CDR3 protein: CASRRQGDYSPLHF; CDR3 DNA: TGTGCCAGCCGACGACAGGGGGATTATTCACCCCTCCACTTT
D gene: TRBD2; V gene: TRBV5-4; J gene: TRBJ2-2; clone size: once; CDR3 protein: CASSPRPSGSNTGELFF; CDR3 DNA: TGTGCCAGCAGCCCGAGGCCTAGCGGGTCGAACACCGGGGAGCTGTTTTTT
D gene: -; V gene: TRBV12-3/TRBV12-4; J gene: TRBJ2-7; clone size: -; CDR3 protein: CASSTGLFYEQYF; CDR3 DNA: TGTGCCAGCAGCACCGGACTGTTCTACGAGCAGTACTTC
D gene: -; V gene: TRBV27; J gene: TRBJ1-1; clone size: -; CDR3 protein: CASSLVRLGARGTEAFF; CDR3 DNA: TGTGCCAGCAGTTTAGTAAGATTGGGGGCGCGGGGCACTGAAGCTTTCTTT
D gene: TRBD2; V gene: TRBV6-5; J gene: TRBJ2-1; clone size: -; CDR3 protein: CASSYGRAYYNEQFF; CDR3 DNA: TGTGCCAGCAGTTATGGGAGGGCCTACTACAATGAGCAGTTCTTC
D gene: -; V gene: TRBV18; J gene: TRBJ2-7; clone size: -; CDR3 protein: CASSPLTGRDYEQYF; CDR3 DNA: TGTGCCAGCTCACCGTTAACAGGGAGAGACTACGAGCAGTACTTC
D gene: -; V gene: TRBV6-2/TRBV6-3; J gene: TRBJ2-7; clone size: -; CDR3 protein: CASSLSGQYEQYF; CDR3 DNA: TGTGCCAGCAGTCTATCGGGACAATACGAGCAGTACTTC
D gene: TRBD2; V gene: TRBV6-2/TRBV6-3; J gene: TRBJ2-3; clone size: -; CDR3 protein: CASSYRLAGGQNLSTDTQYF; CDR3 DNA: TGTGCCAGCAGTTACCGACTAGCGGGAGGCCAAAACTTAAGCACAGATACGCAGTATTTT
D gene: -; V gene: TRBV27; J gene: TRBJ1-2; clone size: -; CDR3 protein: CASSSLRDAANYGYTF; CDR3 DNA: TGTGCCAGCAGTTCCCTCCGGGACGCCGCTAACTATGGCTACACCTTC
D gene: TRBD2; V gene: TRBV4-3; J gene: TRBJ2-3; clone size: -; CDR3 protein: CASTRELAGGLDTQYF; CDR3 DNA: TGCGCCAGCACGAGGGAACTAGCGGGAGGGTTAGATACGCAGTATTTT
D gene: TRBD1; V gene: TRBV14; J gene: TRBJ2-5; clone size: -; CDR3 protein: CASSQETGAVGGTQYF; CDR3 DNA: TGTGCCAGCAGCCAAGAGACAGGGGCCGTTGGGGGGACCCAGTACTTC
D gene: -; V gene: TRBV2; J gene: TRBJ1-4; clone size: -; CDR3 protein: CASSIRAEKLFF; CDR3 DNA: TGTGCCAGCAGTATCCGGGCCGAAAAACTGTTTTTT
D gene: TRBD2; V gene: TRBV7-2; J gene: TRBJ2-7; clone size: -; CDR3 protein: CASSYDLAADQYF; CDR3 DNA: TGTGCCAGCAGCTACGATCTAGCGGCAGACCAGTACTTC
D gene: -; V gene: TRBV6-5; J gene: TRBJ2-7; clone size: -; CDR3 protein: CASSYPSGASYEQYF; CDR3 DNA: TGTGCCAGCAGCTACCCCAGCGGAGCAAGCTACGAGCAGTACTTC
D gene: -; V gene: TRBV28; J gene: TRBJ1-1; clone size: -; CDR3 protein: CASSVPRFEAFF; CDR3 DNA: TGTGCCAGCAGTGTTCCGAGATTTGAAGCTTTCTTT
D gene: -; V gene: TRBV11-3; J gene: TRBJ2-2; clone size: -; CDR3 protein: CASSPGRLASSSGELFF; CDR3 DNA: TGTGCCAGCAGCCCCGGTAGGCTAGCGTCGTCATCCGGGGAGCTGTTTTTT
D gene: -; V gene: TRBV24-1; J gene: TRBJ2-2; clone size: -; CDR3 protein: CASSTRPGELFF; CDR3 DNA: TGTGCCTCATCGACTAGACCCGGGGAGCTGTTTTTT
D gene: -; V gene: TRBV5-4; J gene: TRBJ1-6; clone size: once; CDR3 protein: CASSASLNSPLHF; CDR3 DNA: TGTGCCAGCAGCGCCTCACTTAATTCACCCCTCCACTTT
D gene: -; V gene: TRBV6-2/TRBV6-3; J gene: TRBJ2-3; clone size: -; CDR3 protein: CASSYHSTDTQYF; CDR3 DNA: TGTGCCAGCAGTTACCACAGCACAGATACGCAGTATTTT
D gene: TRBD2; V gene: TRBV9; J gene: TRBJ2-1; clone size: -; CDR3 protein: CASSVVSAGYEQFF; CDR3 DNA: TGTGCCAGCAGCGTAGTTTCAGCGGGATATGAGCAGTTCTTC
D gene: TRBD1; V gene: TRBV18; J gene: TRBJ1-6; clone size: -; CDR3 protein: CASSPLGQGESPLHF; CDR3 DNA: TGTGCCAGCTCACCACTGGGACAGGGCGAGTCACCCCTCCACTTT
D gene: -; V gene: TRBV5-6; J gene: TRBJ1-2; clone size: -; CDR3 protein: CASSPVDSLYGYTF; CDR3 DNA: TGTGCCAGCAGCCCGGTGGACAGCCTCTATGGCTACACCTTC
D gene: TRBD1; V gene: TRBV29-1; J gene: TRBJ2-7; clone size: -; CDR3 protein: CSVSDRGEQYF; CDR3 DNA: TGCAGCGTCTCCGACAGGGGCGAGCAGTACTTC
D gene: -; V gene: TRBV10-3; J gene: TRBJ1-1; clone size: -; CDR3 protein: CAISVQGGTEAFF; CDR3 DNA: TGTGCCATCAGTGTTCAGGGTGGAACTGAAGCTTTCTTT
D gene: -; V gene: TRBV14; J gene: TRBJ2-3; clone size: -; CDR3 protein: CASSGRGLQVDTQYF; CDR3 DNA: TGTGCCAGCAGCGGGAGAGGGCTGCAAGTAGATACGCAGTATTTT
D gene: -; V gene: TRBV9; J gene: TRBJ1-1; clone size: -; CDR3 protein: CASSVSQEQGWPFF; CDR3 DNA: TGTGCCAGCAGCGTTTCGCAAGAACAGGGATGGCCTTTCTTT
D gene: TRBD1; V gene: TRBV7-2; J gene: TRBJ1-3; clone size: once; CDR3 protein: CASSLEYRTGTGVGNTIYF; CDR3 DNA: TGTGCCAGCAGCTTAGAATATAGGACAGGGACGGGGGTTGGAAACACCATATATTTT